This TCR beta chain comes out of a study of T cells in Graves' hyperthyroidism and ophthalmopathy. Study-level results: Researchers found most expanded thyroid clonotypes above 0.001 in blood as well. By a 13 V-J model, ophthalmopathy was set apart from stable hyperthyroidism.

Amplification of TCR beta CDR3 regions was performed using RNA transcripts as template. Initially, a first-round RT-PCR of the TCR CDR3 employed the HTBI primer set. TCRdb itself ran the multiplex PCR reads through MiXCR, one entry per CDR3 protein. The table shows around 450,000 distinct CDR3 sequences, with around a sixth occurring only once. About this clonotype itself: The antigen remains undetermined.

The CDR3 runs to 14 residues. Trimming left V 5 bases short and J 7 bases short, with 12 bases between. CDR1 and CDR2 from the germline V gene are MNHNS and SASEGT. The clonotype comes from a young woman with Graves' hyperthyroidism. This chain uses TRBV6-1 with TRBJ1-6; D remains unclear. What was sequenced was blood. DNA for the CDR3: TGTGCCAGCAGTCGCGGGCCCCCAAATTCACCCCTCCACTTT. Its protein is CASSRGPPNSPLHF.